This TCR beta chain was profiled in a study of immune evolution from preneoplasia to lung adenocarcinoma. Two lung cancer pathologists independently confirmed each histologic diagnosis. To note about this clone: Its antigen is currently unknown.

Only in-frame clones appear in the TCRdb table, and some are missing; sequencing was by immunoSEQ multiplex PCR. The sample records over 5,000 clones, about 81% being singletons. Whole-study results and caveats: Normal lung had highest clonality; later lesions appeared denser, more diverse. Highest clonality occurred in KRAS-mutant, not EGFR-mutant or double wild-type, nodules.

The receptor comes from a person aged 45-65 years with lung adenocarcinoma. Specimen: FFPE invasive lung adenocarcinoma tissue.

CDR3 region: CASRGLAENEQFF. The CDR3 nucleotides are TGTGCCAGCAGGGGACTAGCGGAGAATGAGCAGTTCTTC. This chain links TRBV14 with TRBJ2-1; 11 bases are a match to TRBD2. The CDR3 totals 13 residues. After removal of 6 bases from V and 7 bases from J, the junction contained 2 bases not matched to a gene. The germline gives CDR1 SGHDN, CDR2 FVKESK. Full variable domain (remainder filled in from reference TRBV14 and TRBJ2-1): EAGVTQFPSHSVIEKGQTVTLRCDPISGHDNLYWYRRVMGKEIKFLLHFVKESKQDESGMPNNRFLAERTGGTYSTLKVQPAELEDSGVYFCASRGLAENEQFFGPGTRLTVL.